Below, 10 T cell receptor beta chains from the same sample are listed, as sequenced in a study of T-cell memory formation after mild COVID-19. MiXCR, run by TCRdb on the 5' RACE reads, gives a single entry per CDR3 protein. The table has approximately 350,000 distinct CDR3 sequences, about an eighth seen once; the top ten hold around a fifth. The sequencing sample was made of PBMCs or a T cell subset sorted from them (not recorded which). The origin of the receptors is a man aged 18-30 years who had mild COVID-19 (a few samples of this study predate the infection). Cell type and time point are not known.

The chain has TRBV7-9 and TRBJ2-1; D is unclear. Germline V gene data show CDR1 as SEHNR and CDR2 as FQNEAQ (reference sequence). The CDR3 contains 16 residues. Trimming left V 0 bases short and J 0 bases short, with 9 bases between. CDR3: CASSLADGRSYNEQFF. The CDR3 region has the DNA TGTGCCAGCAGCTTAGCCGACGGTCGCTCCTACAATGAGCAGTTCTTC.

This sequence joins TRBV18 and TRBJ1-2; TRBD1 matches 10 bases. Per germline, CDR1 KGHSH and CDR2 LQKENI. V gave up 5 bases and J gave up 7 bases; unmatched junction bases: 10. CDR3 size: 15 residues. CDR3 amino acids: CASSTTGGSFGGYTF. CDR3 DNA sequence: TGTGCCAGCTCAACGACAGGGGGCAGCTTCGGTGGCTACACCTTC.

This clonotype was found a few times. The chain carries TRBV6-4 and TRBJ2-1, with a possible D match to TRBD2 (6 bases). This CDR3 contains 15 residues. Deletions cut 4 bases from V and 0 bases from J, with 10 bases between. The germline CDR1 and CDR2 sequences are MRHNA and SNTAGT. Here the CDR3 DNA reads TGTGCCAGCAGTGGGGACTTCGGCTCCTACAATGAGCAGTTCTTC. Translated: CASSGDFGSYNEQFF.

The gene calls are TRBV6-1 and TRBJ2-3; D remains ambiguous. Trimming took off 6 bases at V and 8 bases at J, with 21 bases between the two ends. The CDR3 covers 15 residues. Germline V lookup: CDR1 MNHNS, CDR2 SASEGT. The CDR3 loop is CASSATNVPPGTQYF. CDR3 in DNA: TGTGCCAGCAGCGCAACTAATGTACCCCCAGGTACGCAGTATTTT.

The chain carries TRBV20-1 and TRBJ1-1; D unresolved. CDR1 and CDR2 (germline): DFQATT, SNEGSKA (reference sequence). V dropped 3 bases and J dropped 4 bases, with 9 bases sitting between them. CDR3 size: 12 residues. In nucleotides, the CDR3 is TGCAGTGCTAGGGAGGGTGCCACTGAAGCTTTCTTT. Translated, it gives CSAREGATEAFF.

The rearrangement links TRBV7-9 to TRBJ1-4; perhaps TRBD1 as D (5 bases). The V gene lost 1 base and the J gene lost 8 bases, with 17 bases spanning the gap. This CDR3 has 16 residues. Looked up from germline, CDR1 is SEHNR and CDR2 is FQNEAQ (reference sequence). The CDR3: CASSLGAIGGREKLFF. The CDR3 coding sequence is TGTGCCAGCAGCTTAGGAGCCATTGGGGGTCGCGAAAAACTGTTTTTT.

V is TRBV20-1 and J is TRBJ1-2; 11 bases agree with TRBD1. The germline CDR1 and CDR2 sequences are DFQATT and SNEGSKA (reference sequence). After removal of 0 bases from V and 3 bases from J, the junction contained 9 bases not matched to a gene. The CDR3 has 17 residues. CDR3 loop: CSARDRDRGFIDYGYTF. The CDR3 DNA follows: TGCAGTGCTAGAGATAGGGACAGGGGGTTTATCGACTATGGCTACACCTTC.

This clonotype appeared a few times. The V gene is TRBV2, the J gene TRBJ2-7; 9 nucleotides agree with TRBD1. The CDR3 consists of 13 residues. Germline V gene data show CDR1 as SNHLY and CDR2 as FYNNEI. After removal of 7 bases from V and 7 bases from J, the junction contained 8 bases not matched to a gene. CDR3 loop: CASILQGAGEQYV. The CDR3 DNA reads as TGTGCCAGCATTCTACAGGGGGCCGGTGAGCAGTACGTC.

Only a few counts were recorded for this clonotype. The chain joins TRBV12-5 to TRBJ2-5; possibly TRBD2 for D (5 bases). V was cut by 8 bases and J by 1 base, with 20 bases left in between. This CDR3 region has 16 residues. In germline, CDR1 is LGHNT, CDR2 FRNRAP. The CDR3 nucleotides read TGTGCTAGTTGTATTTTGATTGAGGACTTCCAAGAGACCCAGTACTTC. Residues: CASCILIEDFQETQYF.

The chain couples TRBV4-1 to TRBJ2-1; 11 bases align to TRBD1. Unmatched junction bases numbered 9, after V lost 4 bases and J lost 7 bases. The germline V gene has CDR1 MGHRA and CDR2 YSYEKL. The CDR3 extends over 16 amino acids. The CDR3 region is CASSPTGDRGSNEQFF. Written as DNA, the CDR3 is TGCGCCAGCAGCCCTACCGGGGACAGGGGGTCGAATGAGCAGTTCTTC.